The clone carrying this T cell receptor beta chain has a count of ten or more. Its target is not known. The sample comes from a study of T cells in Graves' hyperthyroidism and ophthalmopathy. Points from the study as a whole: The model's output predicted ophthalmopathy at a median of around 7 months prior to onset.

The investigators amplified TCR beta CDR3 regions from RNA transcripts. Primed by the HTBI set, a first-round RT-PCR was run on the TCR CDR3. Via MiXCR, TCRdb re-called the multiplex PCR reads, giving one row per CDR3 protein. The sample includes approximately 610,000 distinct CDR3 sequences, approximately 15% seen only once; the top ten take roughly 18%. The V gene lost 0 bases and the J gene lost 1 base, with 6 bases spanning the gap. Germline loops: CDR1 DFQATT, CDR2 SNEGSKA (reference sequence). The CDR3 loop spans 13 amino acids. The material sequenced was blood. This chain links TRBV20-1 with TRBJ1-1; D is unclear. The source is a young woman with Graves' hyperthyroidism. The CDR3 DNA sequence: TGCAGTGCTAGAGAGGGAGGGAACACTGAAGCTTTCTTT. This translates into CSAREGGNTEAFF.